This T cell receptor beta chain was recovered during a study of STAT5B mutations in CD4+ large granular lymphocyte leukemia. General study results and limits: TRBV06-family usage was enriched in top patient clones (8/27) versus controls (2/35).

As to this clone: What it binds is not known.

J lost 7 bases, V lost 0 bases, and 5 bases had no gene match. Germline V gives CDR1 SEHNR, CDR2 FQNEAQ (reference sequence). CDR3 length equals 16 residues. Sequencing was performed with immunoSEQ multiplex PCR; in TCRdb, only in-frame clones are kept and a portion is missing. The repertoire holds about 32,000 clones, 78% seen once, with approximately 2.5% in the top ten. The specimen was CD4+ T cells from blood buffy coats. The chain is built from TRBV7-9 and TRBJ2-7, with 14 positions matching TRBD2. This sequence originates from a human donor in good health. CDR3 residues: CASSLATSGGALEQYF. DNA of the CDR3: TGTGCCAGCAGCTTAGCGACTAGCGGGGGGGCTCTTGAGCAGTACTTC. The full variable domain, its missing parts supplied by reference TRBV7-9 and TRBJ2-7, is DTGVSQNPRHKITKRGQNVTFRCDPISEHNRLYWYRQTLGQGPEFLTYFQNEAQLEKSRLLSDRFSAERPKGSFSTLEIQRTEQGDSAMYLCASSLATSGGALEQYFGPGTRLTVT.